The clone carrying this TCR beta chain came up many times. Its antigen is still unknown. This entry is derived from a study of breast tumors, draining lymph nodes, adjacent tissues. Study-wide findings and caveats: Luminal-like breast cancer showed significantly greater tumor-nontumor repertoire similarity than basal-like breast cancer did.

This CDR3 spans 14 amino acids. V shed 1 base and J shed 5 bases, with 11 bases lying between them. TCRdb passed the multiplex PCR reads through MiXCR, listing each CDR3 protein once. The sample includes just under 65,000 distinct CDR3 sequences, around 52% of them seen just once. This TCR was recovered from a female donor with breast cancer. Some clones in this sample may be carry-over from other donors' samples. Sequenced input: breast tumor tissue. This sequence joins TRBV12-3 or TRBV12-4 and TRBJ1-2; the D gene is possibly TRBD1 (5 bases). DNA of the CDR3: TGTGCCAGCAGTTTAGGAGGGACTGGGTATGGCTACACCTTC. It encodes CASSLGGTGYGYTF.